The 28 T cell receptor beta chains presented below share a single source sample, sequenced in a study of T cell responses to AZD1222 COVID-19 vaccine. Assay: immunoSEQ multiplex PCR; the TCRdb copy retains only in-frame clones and omits some. Here the sample spans over 100,000 clones, over 90% being singletons. The specimen comprised peripheral blood, sampled on day 0 of AZD1222 vaccination. The receptors originated from an adult in good health.

This clone has only one observation. The chain uses TRBV15 and TRBJ1-3, with a possible D match to TRBD1 (5 bases). V lost 5 bases, J lost 2 bases, and 22 bases lay in between. This CDR3 region has 18 residues. Germline assignment: CDR1 LNHNV and CDR2 YYDKDF (reference sequence). CDR3 sequence: CATSSTRVPPLAGNTIYF. CDR3 sequence (DNA): TGTGCCACCAGCTCGACCAGGGTACCTCCACTTGCTGGAAACACCATATATTTT.

The chain carries TRBV6-5 and TRBJ1-2; D gene unclear. From germline, CDR1 is MNHEY and CDR2 SVGAGI. Trimming took off 7 bases at V and 6 bases at J, with 9 bases between the two ends. This CDR3 has 11 residues. CDR3 nucleotides: TGTGCCAGCACCGGGGAAGATGGCTACACCTTC. It codes for CASTGEDGYTF.

The chain combines TRBV30 with TRBJ2-1; 14 bases align to TRBD2. From germline, CDR1 is GTSNPN and CDR2 SVGIG (reference sequence). The CDR3 extends over 17 amino acids. V lost 0 bases and J lost 6; bases outside the gene matches: 7. CDR3 coding DNA: TGTGCCTGGAGTGTACTGACTAGCGGGAGGGGGAGCAATGAGCAGTTCTTC. Its translation is CAWSVLTSGRGSNEQFF.

The chain links TRBV4-3 to TRBJ1-2, with 12 bases lining up with TRBD1. Germline V gene sequence: CDR1 LGHNA, CDR2 YSLEER. V was pared by 0 bases and J by 3 bases, with 14 bases of the junction left unmatched. This CDR3 region has 20 residues. Here the CDR3 DNA reads TGCGCCAGCAGCCAAGAGGCGGCCGGGACAGGGGGCGCCTGGGACTATGGCTACACCTTC. Translating gives CASSQEAAGTGGAWDYGYTF.

This clone was seen more than once but under ten times. This chain links TRBV19 with TRBJ2-2; D is possibly TRBD1 or TRBD2 (5 bases each). The length of the CDR3 is 16 residues. Per germline, CDR1 LNHDA and CDR2 SQIVND (reference sequence). V gave up 0 bases and J gave up 0 bases, with 8 bases separating them. CDR3 nucleotide sequence: TGTGCCAGTAGTATAGAGGGGACCACGAACACCGGGGAGCTGTTTTTT. This gives the protein CASSIEGTTNTGELFF.

This sequence joins TRBV7-2 and TRBJ2-2; tentative D call: TRBD2 (5 bases). Germline V gene data show CDR1 as SGHTA and CDR2 as FQGNSA. The length of the CDR3 is 14 residues. V lost 1 base and J lost 7, with 10 bases in between. The CDR3 DNA reads as TGTGCCAGCAGCTTAGAAGGACGGGGCGGGGAGCTGTTTTTT. It codes for CASSLEGRGGELFF.

The chain is built from TRBV14 and TRBJ1-3, with D unclear. V was pared by 1 base and J by 0 bases, with 7 bases between. The CDR3 runs to 15 residues. Per the germline V gene, CDR1 is SGHDN and CDR2 is FVKESK. The CDR3 loop reads CASSQVRVSGNTIYF. CDR3 bases: TGTGCCAGCAGCCAAGTTCGAGTCTCTGGAAACACCATATATTTT.

CDR3 sequence (DNA): TGTGCCAGCAGGGCCTCTAATGGGAATCAGCCCCAGCATTTT. It codes for CASRASNGNQPQHF. The V gene is TRBV6-5, the J gene TRBJ1-5; no clear D gene. This CDR3 comprises 14 residues. Germline CDR1 MNHEY, CDR2 SVGAGI. V was pared by 6 bases and J by 4 bases, with 13 bases between.

V usage is TRBV5-8 and J usage is TRBJ2-7; 7 bases match TRBD2. Trimming cost V 2 bases and J 1 base; bases outside gene matches: 3. CDR1 and CDR2 from the germline V gene are SGHTS and YDEGEE. This CDR3 comprises 14 residues. As DNA, the CDR3 is TGTGCCAGCAGCTTCCTAGCGGCTTCCTACGAGCAGTACTTC. Encoded protein: CASSFLAASYEQYF.

This chain uses TRBV28 with TRBJ2-1; tentative D call: TRBD2 (6 bases). The CDR3 has 15 residues. V lost 3 bases and J 4 bases, leaving 13 bases between the germline ends. The germline V gene has CDR1 MDHEN and CDR2 SYDVKM. The DNA of the CDR3 is TGTGCCAGCAGTTTGCTCGGGACTCGGTACAATGAGCAGTTCTTC. Its translation is CASSLLGTRYNEQFF. The full variable domain, completed using reference TRBV28 and TRBJ2-1, is DVKVTQSSRYLVKRTGEKVFLECVQDMDHENMFWYRQDPGLGLRLIYFSYDVKMKEKGDIPEGYSVSREKKERFSLILESASTNQTSMYLCASSLLGTRYNEQFFGPGTRLTVL.

The chain joins TRBV7-7 to TRBJ2-1; 9 bases are a match to TRBD2. V gave up 1 base and J gave up 2 bases; unmatched junction bases: 0. CDR1 and CDR2 (germline): SSHAT, FNYEAQ (reference sequence). This CDR3 contains 15 residues. The CDR3 DNA is TGTGCCAGCAGCTTAGTAGCGGGGGCCTACAATGAGCAGTTCTTC. Protein: CASSLVAGAYNEQFF.

This chain connects TRBV3-1 (or the pseudogene TRBV3-2) to TRBJ1-1, with 9 bases matching TRBD1. Germline lookup yields CDR1 LGHDT and CDR2 YNNKEL (reference sequence). The CDR3 length is 16 residues. Germline trimming cut 1 base from V and 4 bases from J; bases unmatched to any gene: 7. CDR3 nucleotides: TGTGCCAGCAGCCAAGCCGGGACAGGGATTTCCACTGAAGCTTTCTTT. This gives the protein CASSQAGTGISTEAFF.

This chain connects TRBV28 to TRBJ1-2; D not resolved. Germline values: CDR1 MDHEN, CDR2 SYDVKM. The CDR3 extends over 10 amino acids. V lost 10 bases and J 8 bases, leaving 11 bases between the germline ends. The CDR3 region is CATLRGGYTF. CDR3 nucleotide sequence: TGTGCCACCCTACGGGGAGGCTACACCTTC.

V usage is TRBV5-8 and J usage is TRBJ2-2; 9 positions match TRBD2. Per germline, CDR1 SGHTS and CDR2 YDEGEE. With V trimmed by 10 bases and J by 9 bases, 16 bases remained unmatched. The CDR3 consists of 15 residues. As DNA, the CDR3 is TGTGCCCCAGCAGCACCTAGCGGGATCACGCGGGAGCTGTTTTTT. Its translation is CAPAAPSGITRELFF.

The sample holds a few counts of this clone. The gene calls are TRBV7-3 and TRBJ2-7, with TRBD2 matching over 12 bases. Per germline, CDR1 SGHTA and CDR2 FQGTGA. This CDR3 is built from 15 residues. The junction had 10 bases not matched to a gene; V was cut back by 10 bases and J by 3 bases. The CDR3: CATSRTSGISYEQYF. Written as DNA, the CDR3 is TGTGCCACTTCAAGGACTAGCGGGATTAGCTACGAGCAGTACTTC.

V and J are TRBV4-3 and TRBJ1-2; the D is unclear. Germline values: CDR1 LGHNA, CDR2 YSLEER. V lost 1 base to trimming and J lost 4 bases, with 7 bases between them. This CDR3 is built from 13 residues. The CDR3 coding sequence is TGCGCCAGCAGCCAAGCTTCGGGCTATGGCTACACCTTC. It encodes CASSQASGYGYTF.

This chain joins TRBV18 and TRBJ1-4; 7 bases fit TRBD1. V lost 3 bases, J lost 5 bases, and 12 bases stayed unmatched. Per germline, CDR1 KGHSH and CDR2 LQKENI. The CDR3 loop spans 17 amino acids. The CDR3 DNA reads TGTGCCAGCTCACCGAGAATAAGTGACAGGGTAAATGAAAAACTGTTTTTT. Residues: CASSPRISDRVNEKLFF.

This clone has a handful of counts. The chain is built from TRBV5-6 and TRBJ1-3; D is ambiguous. The CDR3 is 14 residues long. V gave up 2 bases and J gave up 0 bases, with 6 bases separating them. In germline, CDR1 is SGHDT, CDR2 YYEEEE. CDR3 DNA: TGTGCCAGCAGCTTACCTTCCTCTGGAAACACCATATATTTT. Its translation is CASSLPSSGNTIYF.

This rearrangement joins TRBV27 to TRBJ1-3; TRBD1 agrees at 8 bases. Germline assignment: CDR1 MNHEY and CDR2 SMNVEV (reference sequence). There are 18 residues in the CDR3. V trimming: 3 bases; J trimming: 0 bases; junction bases outside the gene matches: 10. CDR3 sequence: CASSFSSRGRLSGNTIYF. The DNA of the CDR3 is TGTGCCAGCAGTTTTTCCTCCAGGGGGCGTCTCTCTGGAAACACCATATATTTT.

V usage is TRBV15 and J usage is TRBJ2-5; 10 bases line up with TRBD2. CDR1 and CDR2 from the germline V gene are LNHNV and YYDKDF (reference sequence). V lost 0 bases and J lost 0; bases outside the gene matches: 4. The CDR3 loop spans 17 amino acids. The DNA of the CDR3 is TGTGCCACCAGCAGAGATCCAGCGGGGGGGAACCAAGAGACCCAGTACTTC. Translation: CATSRDPAGGNQETQYF. The full variable domain, in which reference TRBV15 and TRBJ2-5 provide the parts outside the CDR3, is DAMVIQNPRYQVTQFGKPVTLSCSQTLNHNVMYWYQQKSSQAPKLLFHYYDKDFNNEADTPDNFQSRRPNTSFCFLDIRSPGLGDTAMYLCATSRDPAGGNQETQYFGPGTRLLVL.

The table lists this clone with a count of one. The chain is built from TRBV7-9 and TRBJ1-3; 10 nucleotides line up with TRBD1. Germline V CDR1 and CDR2: SEHNR, FQNEAQ (reference sequence). The CDR3 is 18 amino acids. With 7 bases clipped from V and 0 bases from J, the junction kept 12 bases outside the gene matches. The CDR3 is CASTGQGGFPNSGNTIYF. CDR3 sequence (DNA): TGTGCCAGCACTGGACAGGGGGGTTTCCCTAACTCTGGAAACACCATATATTTT. The full variable domain, rest sourced from reference TRBV7-9 and TRBJ1-3, is DTGVSQNPRHKITKRGQNVTFRCDPISEHNRLYWYRQTLGQGPEFLTYFQNEAQLEKSRLLSDRFSAERPKGSFSTLEIQRTEQGDSAMYLCASTGQGGFPNSGNTIYFGEGSWLTVV.

The chain has TRBV19 and TRBJ2-7, with 8 bases identical to TRBD1. CDR3 size: 16 residues. Germline V gene sequence: CDR1 LNHDA, CDR2 SQIVND (reference sequence). Trimming removed 5 bases from V and 2 bases from J; junction bases left unmatched: 11. CDR3 sequence: CASSLLTGAKTYEQYF. CDR3 bases: TGTGCCAGTAGTCTCCTGACAGGGGCTAAAACCTACGAGCAGTACTTC.

The chain recombines TRBV19 with TRBJ1-4; TRBD1 agrees at 8 bases. J gave up 8 bases and V 11 bases, and 10 bases lay outside the gene matches. The CDR3 contains 13 residues. Germline CDR1 is LNHDA and CDR2 is SQIVND (reference sequence). CDR3 sequence (DNA): TGTGCCTCGTTTAACCGGGACAGGGAAAAACTGTTTTTT. As protein: CASFNRDREKLFF.

V is TRBV7-9 and J is TRBJ2-2, with no clear D. Germline V gene data show CDR1 as SEHNR and CDR2 as FQNEAQ (reference sequence). The CDR3 totals 16 residues. V was clipped by 0 bases and J by 1 base, with 9 bases between them. In DNA form, the CDR3 reads TGTGCCAGCAGCTTAGCGTTGGGTAGGAACACCGGGGAGCTGTTTTTT. Translation: CASSLALGRNTGELFF.

The chain links TRBV19 to TRBJ1-6; D might be TRBD1 (5 bases). The CDR3 is 15 amino acids. Deletions cut 5 bases from V and 3 bases from J, with 11 bases between. Germline CDR1 reads LNHDA; CDR2 reads SQIVND (reference sequence). The CDR3 DNA reads as TGTGCCAGTAGTGAGTCAGGGAACTATAATTCACCCCTCCACTTT. Translated, it gives CASSESGNYNSPLHF.

The CDR3 nucleotides read TGTGCCAGTACCGAGGACAGGGTTTTGACTGAAGCTTTCTTT. Its protein is CASTEDRVLTEAFF. This chain uses TRBV19 with TRBJ1-1, with TRBD1 matching over 8 bases. The trim removed 7 bases at V and 5 bases at J, leaving 9 bases unmatched. CDR1 is LNHDA and CDR2 is SQIVND in the germline V gene (reference sequence). CDR3 size: 14 residues.

This chain joins TRBV19 and TRBJ2-5, with TRBD2 matching over 8 bases. The CDR3 totals 17 residues. V shed 2 bases and J 1 base; nucleotides not matched to a gene: 9. Germline CDR1 is LNHDA and CDR2 is SQIVND (reference sequence). CDR3 in amino acids: CASSITGSGGIQETQYF. The CDR3 DNA is TGTGCCAGTAGTATAACCGGGAGCGGGGGAATCCAAGAGACCCAGTACTTC.

V and J are TRBV12-3 or TRBV12-4 and TRBJ1-5; maybe TRBD1 (5 bases). The germline V and J ends were trimmed by 8 bases and 6 bases, with 14 bases remaining between them. The CDR3 is 13 residues long. The CDR3 DNA is TGTGCCAGCGACCTTAGGGGTTCTCAGCCCCAGCATTTT. It yields the protein CASDLRGSQPQHF.